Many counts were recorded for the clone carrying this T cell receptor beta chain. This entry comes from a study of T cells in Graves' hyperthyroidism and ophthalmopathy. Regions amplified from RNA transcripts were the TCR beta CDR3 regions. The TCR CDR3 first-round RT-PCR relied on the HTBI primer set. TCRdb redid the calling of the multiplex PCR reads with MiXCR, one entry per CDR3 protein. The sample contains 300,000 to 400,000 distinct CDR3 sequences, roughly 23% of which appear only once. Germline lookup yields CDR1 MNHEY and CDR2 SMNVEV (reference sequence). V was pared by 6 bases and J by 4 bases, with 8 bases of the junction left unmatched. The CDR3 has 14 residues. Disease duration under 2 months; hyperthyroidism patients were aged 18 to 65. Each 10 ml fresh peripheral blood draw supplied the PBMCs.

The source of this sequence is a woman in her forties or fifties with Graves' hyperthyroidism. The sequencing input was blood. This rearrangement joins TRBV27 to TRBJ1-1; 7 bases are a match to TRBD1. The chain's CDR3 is CASSPRGISTEAFF. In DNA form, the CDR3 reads TGTGCCAGCAGCCCCAGGGGGATTAGCACTGAAGCTTTCTTT.